This entry lists 22 T cell receptor beta chains sequenced from one sample in a study of OX40 agonist ivuxolimab in advanced cancers. Produced via immunoSEQ multiplex PCR; TCRdb's table is partial and in-frame only. The sample contains about 99,000 clones, roughly 95% of which appear only once. The sequences come from CD4+ or CD8+ T cells sorted from blood, collected in a trial of the OX40 agonist ivuxolimab. Receptors were obtained from an adult with an advanced solid tumor such as melanoma, head and neck, liver or kidney cancer.

The chain joins TRBV11-2 to TRBJ2-1; 7 nucleotides match TRBD2. CDR1 is SGHAT and CDR2 is FQNNGV in the germline V gene. Unmatched junction bases numbered 7, after V lost 5 bases and J lost 0 bases. This CDR3 has 16 residues. The CDR3 DNA sequence: TGTGCCAGCAGCCTAGCGGCTAGCGGCTCCTACAATGAGCAGTTCTTC. Its translation is CASSLAASGSYNEQFF.

The chain joins TRBV7-3 to TRBJ1-1; maybe TRBD1 (5 bases). This CDR3 has 13 amino acids. V lost 5 bases and J lost 0, with 7 bases in between. CDR1 and CDR2 (germline): SGHTA, FQGTGA. CDR3 region: CASSMTVNTEAFF. The CDR3 coding sequence is TGTGCCAGCAGCATGACAGTGAACACTGAAGCTTTCTTT.

The chain combines TRBV11-2 with TRBJ2-1, with a tentative D call TRBD2 (7 bases). Deletions cut 4 bases from V and 12 bases from J, with 31 bases between. The germline V gene has CDR1 SGHAT and CDR2 FQNNGV. The CDR3 has 18 amino acids. The CDR3 sequence is CASSSNYRRGEGVLGQFF. CDR3 DNA sequence: TGTGCCAGCAGCTCCAATTATCGTCGCGGGGAGGGGGTATTGGGGCAGTTCTTC.

The chain recombines TRBV5-1 with TRBJ2-7; D is uncertain. CDR1 and CDR2 (germline): SGHRS, YFSETQ. V was pared by 5 bases and J by 6 bases, with 12 bases between. The CDR3 totals 12 residues. CDR3 sequence reads: CASRWEKGEQYF. The CDR3 bases are TGCGCCAGCAGGTGGGAAAAGGGCGAGCAGTACTTC.

This rearrangement joins TRBV27 to TRBJ1-2; 9 nucleotides align to TRBD1. V trimming: 5 bases; J trimming: 5 bases; junction bases outside the gene matches: 9. CDR1 and CDR2 (germline): MNHEY, SMNVEV (reference sequence). CDR3 size: 15 residues. DNA for the CDR3: TGTGCCAGCAGTCCAAGAGCCGGACAGGGGTATGGCTACACCTTC. Translated, it gives CASSPRAGQGYGYTF.

This CDR3 is CASSYPRGGYTF. The CDR3 DNA sequence: TGTGCCAGCAGTTACCCCCGGGGTGGCTACACCTTC. The chain employs TRBV6-5 and TRBJ1-2, with unresolved D. V was trimmed by 2 bases and J by 7 bases, leaving 8 bases between them. CDR1 and CDR2 from the germline V gene are MNHEY and SVGAGI. CDR3 length equals 12 residues.

The chain carries TRBV5-6 and TRBJ2-7; possibly TRBD2 for D (6 bases). V was trimmed by 0 bases and J by 7 bases, leaving 17 bases between them. This CDR3 region has 15 residues. Germline values: CDR1 SGHDT, CDR2 YYEEEE. The chain's CDR3 is CASSLVRGAYREQYF. The CDR3 nucleotides read TGTGCCAGCAGCTTGGTTCGCGGGGCGTATAGGGAGCAGTACTTC.

This clone showed up just once. The rearrangement links TRBV5-6 to TRBJ2-3, with 10 nucleotides matching TRBD2. This CDR3 comprises 15 residues. V shed 4 bases and J 11 bases; nucleotides not matched to a gene: 13. Germline-derived CDR1 and CDR2 are SGHDT and YYEEEE. The CDR3 reads CASSPGASGGRRQYF. In DNA, the CDR3 is TGTGCCAGCAGCCCCGGTGCTAGCGGGGGTCGGCGGCAGTATTTT.

The chain couples TRBV6-1 to TRBJ1-5; weak D call: TRBD1 (6 bases). Trimming left V 7 bases short and J 1 base short, with 11 bases between. Germline V gene sequence: CDR1 MNHNS, CDR2 SASEGT. This CDR3 contains 14 residues. This CDR3 is CASTAGESNQPQHF. Written as DNA, the CDR3 is TGTGCCAGCACGGCAGGGGAAAGCAATCAGCCCCAGCATTTT.

The chain carries TRBV11-2 and TRBJ1-3; D remains unclear. Germline V gene data show CDR1 as SGHAT and CDR2 as FQNNGV. Trimming took off 1 base at V and 0 bases at J, with 16 bases between the two ends. The CDR3 consists of 18 residues. The CDR3 loop is CASSLGAVPTSSGNTIYF. Here the CDR3 DNA reads TGTGCCAGCAGCTTAGGGGCTGTGCCTACTAGCTCTGGAAACACCATATATTTT.

This clone was seen a single time. The V gene is TRBV21-1, the J gene TRBJ2-1; the table names TRBD1, a call not compared with the DNA. TRBV21-1 is described as a pseudogene. CDR3 length: 18 residues. CDR3 region: CASSKEVETGRPYNEQFF. CDR3 bases: TGTGCCAGCAGCAAAGAAGTAGAGACAGGGCGCCCCTACAATGAGCAGTTCTTC.

Here the CDR3 DNA reads TGTGCCAGCAGTTCCACAGGGGCTGGGGAGACCCAGTACTTC. Encoded protein: CASSSTGAGETQYF. This chain links TRBV7-7 with TRBJ2-5; 7 bases match TRBD1. There are 14 residues in the CDR3. Germline CDR1 SSHAT, CDR2 FNYEAQ (reference sequence). V trimming: 6 bases; J trimming: 5 bases; junction bases outside the gene matches: 9. Combining the CDR3 with reference TRBV7-7 and TRBJ2-5 gives the whole variable domain GAGVSQSPRYKVTKRGQDVTLRCDPISSHATLYWYQQALGQGPEFLTYFNYEAQPDKSGLPSDRFSAERPEGSISTLTIQRTEQRDSAMYRCASSSTGAGETQYFGPGTRLLVL.

V is TRBV7-6 and J is TRBJ2-7; maybe TRBD2 (5 bases). Trimming pared 1 base from V and 1 base from J, leaving 8 bases between. This CDR3 region has 14 residues. Germline values: CDR1 SGHVS, CDR2 FNYEAQ. Written as DNA, the CDR3 is TGTGCCAGCAGCTTAGAGCGGTCGTCCTACGAGCAGTACTTC. Amino acids: CASSLERSSYEQYF.

This chain uses TRBV28 with TRBJ2-3; 11 nucleotides match TRBD2. CDR1 is MDHEN, CDR2 SYDVKM, per germline. The CDR3 consists of 15 residues. Trimming at V came to 6 bases and at J to 0 bases, leaving 2 bases not matched to a gene. The CDR3 DNA is TGTGCCAGCAGACGGACTAGCGGGAGCACAGATACGCAGTATTTT. Translation gives CASRRTSGSTDTQYF.

The V call is TRBV4-1, the J call TRBJ2-7, with 8 bases lining up with TRBD1. Losses at the gene ends were 3 bases for V and 4 bases for J; bases not matched to a gene: 8. CDR1 MGHRA and CDR2 YSYEKL come from the germline V gene. The CDR3 length is 15 residues. This CDR3 reads CASSQAGQGDYEQYF. In nucleotides, the CDR3 is TGCGCCAGCAGCCAGGCCGGACAGGGTGATTACGAGCAGTACTTC.

The chain uses TRBV14 and TRBJ1-2, with a weak D call TRBD1 (5 bases). This CDR3 comprises 16 residues. Germline V lookup: CDR1 SGHDN, CDR2 FVKESK. Trimming took 1 base from V and 4 from J, leaving 16 bases between them. This CDR3 is CASSQGRTSGLYGYTF. The CDR3 DNA reads as TGTGCCAGCAGCCAAGGGAGGACAAGCGGCCTCTATGGCTACACCTTC. Based on the CDR3 plus reference TRBV14 and TRBJ1-2, the full variable domain is EAGVTQFPSHSVIEKGQTVTLRCDPISGHDNLYWYRRVMGKEIKFLLHFVKESKQDESGMPNNRFLAERTGGTYSTLKVQPAELEDSGVYFCASSQGRTSGLYGYTFGSGTRLTVV.

V and J are TRBV7-9 and TRBJ1-2; D is unclear. Germline values: CDR1 SEHNR, CDR2 FQNEAQ (reference sequence). Trimming stripped 1 base from V and 7 bases from J, with 10 bases between. There are 13 residues in the CDR3. Here the CDR3 reads CASSLGESVGYTF. The CDR3 DNA is TGTGCCAGCAGCTTAGGGGAATCAGTTGGCTACACCTTC.

This clone has a single count. J is TRBJ1-5 and V is TRBV15; the D is unclear. The length of the CDR3 is 15 residues. The germline CDR1 and CDR2 sequences are LNHNV and YYDKDF (reference sequence). Trimming stripped 0 bases from V and 1 base from J, with 7 bases between. The CDR3 DNA follows: TGTGCCACCAGCAGAGATTTGGCGAGCAATCAGCCCCAGCATTTT. It is translated as CATSRDLASNQPQHF. The full variable domain, its missing parts supplied by reference TRBV15 and TRBJ1-5, is DAMVIQNPRYQVTQFGKPVTLSCSQTLNHNVMYWYQQKSSQAPKLLFHYYDKDFNNEADTPDNFQSRRPNTSFCFLDIRSPGLGDTAMYLCATSRDLASNQPQHFGDGTRLSIL.

The chain combines TRBV19 with TRBJ2-3; no reliable D call. V was shortened by 5 bases and J by 5 bases, with 14 bases between the two germline ends. The CDR3 consists of 14 residues. Germline V gene lookup returns CDR1 LNHDA and CDR2 SQIVND (reference sequence). Written as DNA, the CDR3 is TGTGCCAGTAGTCCCCGCGGTAGTCGAGATACGCAGTATTTT. Translation: CASSPRGSRDTQYF.

The chain is built from TRBV5-6 and TRBJ2-3, with D unresolved. Germline V gene lookup returns CDR1 SGHDT and CDR2 YYEEEE. The V and J ends lost 0 bases and 0 bases respectively, with 11 bases between them. The CDR3 is 16 residues long. The CDR3 here is CASSLGPTLSTDTQYF. The CDR3 bases are TGTGCCAGCAGCTTGGGACCAACTTTAAGCACAGATACGCAGTATTTT.

This clone was picked up one time. The gene calls are TRBV4-1 and TRBJ2-7; D is unresolved. The V and J ends lost 0 bases and 0 bases respectively, with 12 bases between them. The germline CDR1 and CDR2 sequences are MGHRA and YSYEKL. The CDR3 consists of 16 residues. The CDR3 is CASSQDGPISSYEQYF. The DNA of the CDR3 is TGCGCCAGCAGCCAAGATGGCCCGATTAGCTCCTACGAGCAGTACTTC.

The chain joins TRBV19 to TRBJ1-2, with unresolved D. Trimming shortened V by 10 bases and J by 8 bases, and 20 bases separated the two germline ends. From germline, CDR1 is LNHDA and CDR2 SQIVND (reference sequence). This CDR3 spans 13 amino acids. Here the CDR3 DNA reads TGTGCCACCAGCGTGGGCAGCGCAACGGGCTACACCTTC. Translated: CATSVGSATGYTF.